One TCR beta chain is described in this entry. The data stem from a study of T cells after somatic rescue of genetic block. The germline V gene encodes CDR1 KGHSH and CDR2 LQKENI. J gave up 9 bases and V 2 bases, and 8 bases lay outside the gene matches. CDR3 size: 16 residues. Sequencing used immunoSEQ multiplex PCR; TCRdb keeps in-frame clones, though not all of them. The sample lists approximately 9,800 clones, 74% occurring once. Material: peripheral blood mononuclear cells (PBMCs). The source is a boy aged 10-17 years. This sequence joins TRBV18 and TRBJ2-1; 12 nucleotides agree with TRBD2. CDR3 DNA: TGTGCCAGCTCACCAGAGGCTAGCGGGGGGGCCTTTGAGCAGTTCTTC. Its translation is CASSPEASGGAFEQFF.